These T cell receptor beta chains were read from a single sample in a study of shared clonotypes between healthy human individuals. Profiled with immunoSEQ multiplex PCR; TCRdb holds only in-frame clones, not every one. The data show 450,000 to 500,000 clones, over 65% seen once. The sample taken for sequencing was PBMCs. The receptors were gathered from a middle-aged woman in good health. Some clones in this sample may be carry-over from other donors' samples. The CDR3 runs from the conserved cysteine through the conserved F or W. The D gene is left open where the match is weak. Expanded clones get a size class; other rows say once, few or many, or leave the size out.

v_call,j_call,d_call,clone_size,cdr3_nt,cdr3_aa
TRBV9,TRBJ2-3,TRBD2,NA,TGTGCCAGCAGCGTCGGGACTAGCGCCGATACTAGCACAGATACGCAGTATTTT,CASSVGTSADTSTDTQYF
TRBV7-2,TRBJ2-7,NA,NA,TGTGCCAGCAGCTTAGCGACGCGAGCCGAGCAGTACTTC,CASSLATRAEQYF
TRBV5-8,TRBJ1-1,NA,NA,TGTGCCAGCAGCTTGGGCCACCTACCCCAGACGAACACTGAAGCTTTCTTT,CASSLGHLPQTNTEAFF
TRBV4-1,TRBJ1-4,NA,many,TGCGCCAGCAGCCAGTCCCGGGACATTCGGGGGGAAAAACTGTTTTTT,CASSQSRDIRGEKLFF
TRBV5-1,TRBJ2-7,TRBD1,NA,TGCGCCAGCAGCCTATCCGGGACAGACTACGAGCAGTACTTC,CASSLSGTDYEQYF
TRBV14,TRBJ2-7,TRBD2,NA,TGTGCCAGCAGCCAAGCCCCTAGCGGGGCTTACGAGCAGTACTTC,CASSQAPSGAYEQYF
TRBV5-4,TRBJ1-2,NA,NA,TGTGCCAGCAGCCCCGCCGGGCGGTCCTATGGCTACACCTTC,CASSPAGRSYGYTF
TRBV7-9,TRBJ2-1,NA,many,TGTGCCAGCAGCTTATGGGCAAACCGGGGAAATGAGCAGTTCTTC,CASSLWANRGNEQFF
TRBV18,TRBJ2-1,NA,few,TGTGCCAGCTTCTCGGTCCCCATGCGCTATATTCAGTTCTTC,CASFSVPMRYIQFF
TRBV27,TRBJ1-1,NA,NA,TGTGCCAGCAGTCGCTACAGGGCGGACACTGAAGCTTTCTTT,CASSRYRADTEAFF
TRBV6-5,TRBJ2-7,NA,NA,TGTGCCAGCAGGGGGGGACGTAGCTCCTACGAGCAGTACTTC,CASRGGRSSYEQYF
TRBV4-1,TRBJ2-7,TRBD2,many,TGCGCCAGCAGCCGCAGTTCGGAGGGAGGGTGGCCCTACGAGCAGTACTTC,CASSRSSEGGWPYEQYF
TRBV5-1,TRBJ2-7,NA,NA,TGCGCCAGCAGCTTGGTACCTTCGTACGAGCAGTACTTC,CASSLVPSYEQYF
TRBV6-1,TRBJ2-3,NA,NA,TGTGCCAGCAGGGACTCTCCAGGGGCAGATACGCAGTATTTT,CASRDSPGADTQYF
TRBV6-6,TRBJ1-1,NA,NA,TGTGCCAGCAACAAAAACAGGGTTTCTGAAGCTTTCTTT,CASNKNRVSEAFF
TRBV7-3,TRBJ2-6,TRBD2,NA,TGTGCCAGCAGCCGCGGGAGATCTGGGGCCAACGTCCTGACTTTC,CASSRGRSGANVLTF
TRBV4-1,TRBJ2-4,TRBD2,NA,TGCGCCAGCAGCCACCCGGGACTAGCGAGGGCCAAAAACATTCAGTACTTC,CASSHPGLARAKNIQYF
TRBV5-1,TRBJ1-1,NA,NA,TGCGCCAGCAGCTTGGACAGACCGAACACTGAAGCTTTCTTT,CASSLDRPNTEAFF
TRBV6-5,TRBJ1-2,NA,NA,TGTGCCAGCACCTACTCGGGCAGGGTTGGCTACACCTTC,CASTYSGRVGYTF
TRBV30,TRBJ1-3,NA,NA,TGTGCCTGGAGTGTACTGGGAGTTTCTGGAAACACCATATATTTT,CAWSVLGVSGNTIYF
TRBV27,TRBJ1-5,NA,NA,TGTGCCAGCAGTTTTTTTGTGGGAGATAATAGCAATCAGCCCCAGCATTTT,CASSFFVGDNSNQPQHF
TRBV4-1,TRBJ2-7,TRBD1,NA,TGCGCCAGCAGCCAGAGCCCCACGTCGACAGGGGTTACGTACGAGCAGTACTTC,CASSQSPTSTGVTYEQYF
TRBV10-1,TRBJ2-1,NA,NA,TGCGCCAGTAGTGGTGGGAGTCCCTACAATGAGCAGTTCTTC,CASSGGSPYNEQFF
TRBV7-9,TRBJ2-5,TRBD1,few,TGTGCCAGCAGCTTAGTGACAGGGGGCTGGGAGACCCAGTACTTC,CASSLVTGGWETQYF
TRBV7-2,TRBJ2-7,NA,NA,TGTGCCAGCAGCTTAGTGGGCAACTACGAGCAGTACTTC,CASSLVGNYEQYF
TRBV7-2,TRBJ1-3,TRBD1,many,TGTGCCAGCAGCGCCCGACAGGGGGCTCTCTCTGGAAACACCATATATTTT,CASSARQGALSGNTIYF
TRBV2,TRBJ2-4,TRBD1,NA,TGTGCCAGCAGGTTGGACAGGGAAAACATTCAGTACTTC,CASRLDRENIQYF
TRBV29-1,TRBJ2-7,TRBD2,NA,TGCAGCGTTAGCCTTAGCGGGAGGACCTACGAGCAGTACTTC,CSVSLSGRTYEQYF
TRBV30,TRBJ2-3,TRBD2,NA,TGTGCCTGGAGTGCGGGGCTAGCGGGAGTGGGAGATACGCAGTATTTT,CAWSAGLAGVGDTQYF
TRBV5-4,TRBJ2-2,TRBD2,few,TGTGCCAGCAGCTGGGGGACTAGCGGTACCGGGGAGCTGTTTTTT,CASSWGTSGTGELFF
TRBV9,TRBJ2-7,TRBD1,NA,TGTGCCAGCAGCGCAACCAGGGACAGTCCCTACGAGCAGTACTTC,CASSATRDSPYEQYF
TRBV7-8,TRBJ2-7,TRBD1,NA,TGTGCCAGCAGCCTGGGGACAGGGAATGGGGTAGGAGAGCAGTACTTC,CASSLGTGNGVGEQYF
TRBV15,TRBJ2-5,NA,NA,TGTGCCACCAGCAGAGATCTCGATTCGGGGGGCGGCGAGACCCAGTACTTC,CATSRDLDSGGGETQYF
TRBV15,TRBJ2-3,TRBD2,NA,TGTGCCACCAGCAGGAGGAGCGGGAGGGTGGGAGATACGCAGTATTTT,CATSRRSGRVGDTQYF
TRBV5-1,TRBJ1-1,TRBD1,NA,TGCGCCAGCAGCTATACAGGGGATTCTGAAGCTTTCTTT,CASSYTGDSEAFF
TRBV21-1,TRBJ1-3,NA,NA,TGTGCCAGCAGCAACCGGGGCAGAACCATATATTTT,CASSNRGRTIYF
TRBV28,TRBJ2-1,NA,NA,TGTGCCAGCAGTCCCCGGGGGGCGTTCCGGGACACCTCCTACAATGAGCAGTTCTTC,CASSPRGAFRDTSYNEQFF
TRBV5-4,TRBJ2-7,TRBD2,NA,TGTGCCAGCAGCGTAGCGGGAGGGGGGTACTACGAGCAGTACTTC,CASSVAGGGYYEQYF
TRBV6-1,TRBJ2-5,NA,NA,TGTGCCAGCAGTGAAGAGAACGGCAGCTCGGAGACCCAGTACTTC,CASSEENGSSETQYF
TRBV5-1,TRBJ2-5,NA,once,TGCGCCAGCAGCTTGGCCGGACAGCCTAGAACCCAAGAGACCCAGTACTTC,CASSLAGQPRTQETQYF
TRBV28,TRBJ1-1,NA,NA,TGTGCCAGCGGGACAACTGAAGCTTTCTTT,CASGTTEAFF
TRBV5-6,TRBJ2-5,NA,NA,TGTGCCAGCAGCCCATCGGGAAGGGGGTTAGAGACCCAGTACTTC,CASSPSGRGLETQYF
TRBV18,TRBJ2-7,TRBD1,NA,TGTGCCAGCTCACCGACGACTGACAGGGGGCGCGAGCAGTACTTC,CASSPTTDRGREQYF
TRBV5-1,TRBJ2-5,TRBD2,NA,TGCGCCAGCAGCTTGTTCCTAGCGGGAGAACAGACCCAGTACTTC,CASSLFLAGEQTQYF
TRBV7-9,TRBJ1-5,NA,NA,TGTGCCAGCAGCTTATCAAATCAGCCCCAGCATTTT,CASSLSNQPQHF
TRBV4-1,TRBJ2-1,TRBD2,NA,TGCGCCAGCAGCCAAGGACTAGCGGGGAGGCAGGGTAATGAGCAGTTCTTC,CASSQGLAGRQGNEQFF
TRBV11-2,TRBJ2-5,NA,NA,TGTGCCAGCAGTGACAGTCCGTTTACCCAGTACTTC,CASSDSPFTQYF
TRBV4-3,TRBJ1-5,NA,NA,TGCGCCAGCAGCCAAGATTTTAGGCAGAAGTATCAGCCCCAGCATTTT,CASSQDFRQKYQPQHF
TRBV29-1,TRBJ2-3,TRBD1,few,TGCAGCGTTGCCCGAGACAGGGCCCGCACAGATACGCAGTATTTT,CSVARDRARTDTQYF
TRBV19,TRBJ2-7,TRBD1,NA,TGTGCCAGTAGTATTGTCGGGACAGGGTATCGCTCCTACGAGCAGTACTTC,CASSIVGTGYRSYEQYF
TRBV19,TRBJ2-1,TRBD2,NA,TGTGCCAGTAGTACCCGACTAGCGGGAGCCTACAATGAGCAGTTCTTC,CASSTRLAGAYNEQFF
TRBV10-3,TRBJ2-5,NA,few,TGTGCCATCAGTGAGTCGGGGAGGGAGACCCAGTACTTC,CAISESGRETQYF
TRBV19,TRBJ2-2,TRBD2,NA,TGTGCCAGTAATCACGGCGGACTAGCGGAGGGCACCGGGGAGCTGTTTTTT,CASNHGGLAEGTGELFF
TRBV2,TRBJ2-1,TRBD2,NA,TGTGCCAGCAGTGTTGACGGGAGGGGCAATGAGCAGTTCTTC,CASSVDGRGNEQFF